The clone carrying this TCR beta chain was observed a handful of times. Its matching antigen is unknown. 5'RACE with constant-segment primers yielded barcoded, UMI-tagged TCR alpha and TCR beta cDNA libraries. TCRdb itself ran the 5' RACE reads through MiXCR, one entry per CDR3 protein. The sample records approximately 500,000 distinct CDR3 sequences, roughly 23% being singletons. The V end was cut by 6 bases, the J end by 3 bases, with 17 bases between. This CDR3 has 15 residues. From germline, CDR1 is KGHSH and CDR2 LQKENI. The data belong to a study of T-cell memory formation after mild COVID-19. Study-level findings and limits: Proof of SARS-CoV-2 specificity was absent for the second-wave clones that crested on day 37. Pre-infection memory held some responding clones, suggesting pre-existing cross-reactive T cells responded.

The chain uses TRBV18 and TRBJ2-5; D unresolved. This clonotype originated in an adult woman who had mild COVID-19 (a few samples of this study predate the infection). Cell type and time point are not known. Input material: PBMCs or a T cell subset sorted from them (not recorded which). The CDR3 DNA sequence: TGTGCCAGCTCGCTCGAACTTACCGTAGAAGAGACCCAGTACTTC. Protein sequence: CASSLELTVEETQYF.